This T cell receptor (beta chain) emerged from a study of cytomegalovirus exposure and HLA in healthy donors. About the research overall: An early data release held about 85 million unique TCRs from HLA-typed donors.

Broader study findings: In a later analysis, TCR beta V- and J-gene trimming was associated with a missense DCLRE1C variant. In the analysis, some V segments, TRBV6-2 and TRBV6-3 included, were excluded as indistinguishable.

PCR primers comprised 60 Vbeta and 13 Jbeta primers. Authors' methods: Approximately 72 million unique TCR beta chains, approximately 11 million of them shared, were counted by a later analysis. Profiled with immunoSEQ multiplex PCR; TCRdb holds only in-frame clones, not every one. The V and J calls and clone size were taken over from that table, and D and trimming were inferred from the DNA. This sample yields some 150,000 clones, of which over 70% are seen a single time; 1.1% to 1.5% belongs to the top ten. This CDR3 is built from 14 residues. CDR1 and CDR2 (germline): KGHSH, LQKENI. V lost 1 base and J 0 bases, leaving 5 bases between the germline ends. As for this clone: Its specificity is unknown.

This chain uses TRBV18 with TRBJ2-3; possibly TRBD2 for D (5 bases). Sequencing was performed on PBMCs. This receptor was obtained from a woman in her thirties or forties in good health and CMV-seronegative. CDR3 DNA: TGTGCCAGCTCACCACAGCGGAGCACAGATACGCAGTATTTT. Encoded protein: CASSPQRSTDTQYF. Full variable domain (missing parts from reference TRBV18 and TRBJ2-3): NAGVMQNPRHLVRRRGQEARLRCSPMKGHSHVYWYRQLPEEGLKFMVYLQKENIIDESGMPKERFSAEFPKEGPSILRIQQVVRGDSAAYFCASSPQRSTDTQYFGPGTRLTVL.